The 8 T cell receptor beta chains below come from one sample, sequenced in a study of T cells in Graves' hyperthyroidism and ophthalmopathy. The CDR3 regions of TCR beta were amplified from RNA transcripts. Primed by the HTBI set, a first-round RT-PCR was run on the TCR CDR3. A single record per CDR3 protein comes from TCRdb applying MiXCR to the multiplex PCR reads. The data show under 40,000 distinct CDR3 sequences, around half seen once. Sequencing used blood. Receptors originate from a woman in her forties or fifties with Graves' hyperthyroidism that later progressed to Graves' ophthalmopathy.

This clonotype was seen many times. This chain uses TRBV29-1 with TRBJ1-1; 10 bases are shared with TRBD1. The CDR3 has 13 residues. Germline assignment: CDR1 SQVTM and CDR2 ANQGSEA. V shed 2 bases, J shed 7 bases, and the junction held 4 bases outside the gene matches. DNA of the CDR3: TGCAGCGTTGAAAGGGGGACAGGGGTTGAAGCTTTCTTT. Its protein is CSVERGTGVEAFF.

The table lists this clonotype with many counts. This chain uses TRBV2 with TRBJ2-3; maybe TRBD2 (6 bases). The CDR3 extends over 22 amino acids. The V and J ends lost 8 bases and 2 bases respectively, with 38 bases between them. The germline V gene encodes CDR1 SNHLY and CDR2 FYNNEI. The CDR3 is CASANRDGEDGERSRNTDTQYF. CDR3 sequence (DNA): TGTGCCAGCGCAAACCGGGACGGGGAGGATGGTGAGCGGTCTCGAAACACAGATACGCAGTATTTT. Variable domain in full (rest from reference TRBV2 and TRBJ2-3): EPEVTQTPSHQVTQMGQEVILRCVPISNHLYFYWYRQILGQKVEFLVSFYNNEISEKSEIFDDQFSVERPDGSNFTLKIRSTKLEDSAMYFCASANRDGEDGERSRNTDTQYFGPGTRLTVL.

Turning to this clonotype: It is unclear where the CDR3 begins or ends on the DNA, so no DNA is shown, and the CDR3 is as TCRdb lists it. The chain links TRBV7-7 to TRBJ2-4; TRBD2 is the table's D call and was not checked against the DNA. Germline-derived CDR1 and CDR2 are SSHAT and FNYEAQ (reference sequence). The CDR3 length is 23 residues, termini included. Here the CDR3 reads CASSPSVGSRGAFFGQGKNIQYF.

The CDR3 nucleotides are TGTGCCAGCAGCGTAGACAGTAGCAATCAGCCCCAGCATTTT. Translation: CASSVDSSNQPQHF. The V call is TRBV9, the J call TRBJ1-5, with D unresolved. V was clipped by 0 bases and J by 0 bases, with 4 bases between them. Germline values: CDR1 SGDLS, CDR2 YYNGEE. The CDR3 spans 14 residues.

CDR3 region: CATVVGVEQFF. The CDR3 bases are TGTGCGACAGTAGTCGGAGTTGAGCAGTTCTTC. This sequence joins TRBV7-7 and TRBJ2-1; D may be TRBD1 (5 bases). The length of the CDR3 is 11 residues. CDR1 is SSHAT, CDR2 FNYEAQ, per germline (reference sequence).

In its sample, this clonotype was seen many times. This sequence joins TRBV7-9 and TRBJ2-5, with D uncertain. This CDR3 is built from 14 residues. The germline V gene encodes CDR1 SEHNR and CDR2 FQNEAQ (reference sequence). Trimming left V 4 bases short and J 2 bases short, with 11 bases between. The CDR3, as DNA: TGTGCCAGCAGCTCGACGGGTTTTCAAGAGACCCAGTACTTC. Translating gives CASSSTGFQETQYF.

As concerns this clonotype: No conserved phenylalanine or tryptophan is present at the end of the CDR3, so a read error is the likely explanation. The DNA is left out, because the CDR3 cannot be placed on it with certainty; the CDR3 is given as TCRdb lists it. V gene TRBV7-9 combines with J gene TRBJ2-7; the table calls TRBD1, which could not be checked here. CDR1 is SEHNR, CDR2 FQNEAQ, per germline (reference sequence). The CDR3 has 8 residues if both end residues are counted. This chain's CDR3 is CASSLTGT.

In this sample, this clonotype turned up many times. The CDR3 spells CASSSMGPGGGYEQYF. In nucleotides, the CDR3 is TGTGCCAGCAGCTCGATGGGACCAGGGGGAGGCTACGAGCAGTACTTC. J is TRBJ2-7 and V is TRBV7-3; TRBD1 might be the D (7 bases). Germline V gene data show CDR1 as SGHTA and CDR2 as FQGTGA. V was pared by 4 bases and J by 3 bases, with 19 bases between. This CDR3 comprises 16 residues.